A single sample gave rise to the 28 T cell receptor beta chains below, sequenced in a study of cytomegalovirus exposure and HLA in healthy donors. The table came from immunoSEQ multiplex PCR; TCRdb's copy has only in-frame clones and leaves some out. The sample has 200,000 to 250,000 clones; approximately 87% are singletons. The sequencing input was PBMCs. The receptors stem from a young woman in good health and CMV-seronegative.

This clone was recorded only once. The chain combines TRBV29-1 with TRBJ1-5; D gene uncertain. With 6 bases removed from V and 5 bases from J, the gap between germline ends came to 14 bases. The CDR3 spans 13 residues. Germline CDR1 and CDR2: SQVTM and ANQGSEA. CDR3 coding DNA: TGCAGCGTCGGCAGAGGTCGAGATCAGCCCCAGCATTTT. Its protein product is CSVGRGRDQPQHF.

This chain connects TRBV6-4 to TRBJ2-6; TRBD1 is a possible D gene (8 bases). The CDR3 has 16 amino acids. Trimming took 5 bases from V and 3 from J, leaving 14 bases between them. CDR1 and CDR2 (germline): MRHNA, SNTAGT. The CDR3 here is CASSPTGEGGANVLTF. Here the CDR3 DNA reads TGTGCCAGCAGTCCGACAGGGGAGGGTGGGGCCAACGTCCTGACTTTC.

A remark on this clone: The same CDR3 arises from other DNA sequences in this sample as well. This chain joins TRBV9 and TRBJ1-1, with D possibly matching TRBD1 (6 bases). The CDR3 is made up of 13 amino acids. The V gene lost 3 bases and the J gene lost 1 base, with 7 bases spanning the gap. Per germline, CDR1 SGDLS and CDR2 YYNGEE. CDR3 nucleotides: TGTGCCAGCAGCGAGGGGGGGAACACTGAAGCTTTCTTT. This translates into CASSEGGNTEAFF.

This clone turned up a few times. The genes are TRBV4-1 and TRBJ2-2; 10 nucleotides line up with TRBD2. With 4 bases clipped from V and 1 base from J, the junction kept 6 bases outside the gene matches. The CDR3 loop spans 17 amino acids. Germline values: CDR1 MGHRA, CDR2 YSYEKL. Written as DNA, the CDR3 is TGCGCCAGCAGCCCCAGCGGGAGGGTAATGAACACCGGGGAGCTGTTTTTT. It is translated as CASSPSGRVMNTGELFF.

This sequence joins TRBV2 and TRBJ2-7, with 9 bases matching TRBD2. Trimming cost V 5 bases and J 4 bases; bases outside gene matches: 9. Looked up from germline, CDR1 is SNHLY and CDR2 is FYNNEI. CDR3 length: 15 residues. CDR3 nucleotides: TGTGCCAGCAGTCCCCCCCCAGCGGGAGGTTACGAGCAGTACTTC. It specifies CASSPPPAGGYEQYF.

The chain carries TRBV5-4 and TRBJ1-1; D is unresolved. The V end was cut by 5 bases, the J end by 2 bases, with 7 bases between. From germline, CDR1 is SGHNT and CDR2 YYREEE (reference sequence). The CDR3 runs 12 residues. CDR3 coding DNA: TGTGCCAGCAGTTTCTACAACACTGAAGCTTTCTTT. Protein product: CASSFYNTEAFF.

The chain couples TRBV9 to TRBJ2-5; no firm D call. CDR3 size: 13 residues. Germline-derived CDR1 and CDR2 are SGDLS and YYNGEE. V dropped 0 bases and J dropped 3 bases, with 6 bases sitting between them. The CDR3 DNA is TGTGCCAGCAGCGTAGGCGGCGAAGAGACCCAGTACTTC. Amino acids: CASSVGGEETQYF.

The chain is built from TRBV18 and TRBJ1-5, with 7 positions matching TRBD1. The germline V gene encodes CDR1 KGHSH and CDR2 LQKENI. V was pared by 4 bases and J by 2 bases, with 8 bases of the junction left unmatched. CDR3 size: 16 residues. As DNA, the CDR3 is TGTGCCAGCTCACAAAGCCCTACAGGGGGCAATCAGCCCCAGCATTTT. It is translated as CASSQSPTGGNQPQHF.

V and J are TRBV6-5 and TRBJ2-1; 7 nucleotides agree with TRBD1. The CDR3 totals 10 residues. Germline CDR1 MNHEY, CDR2 SVGAGI. CDR3 sequence reads: CVTGYNEQFF. CDR3 nucleotides: TGTGTGACAGGGTACAATGAGCAGTTCTTC.

Turning to this clone: Other nucleotide sequences from this sample produce the same CDR3. The V and J genes are TRBV18 and TRBJ1-1, with 8 nucleotides matching TRBD1. The CDR3 consists of 14 residues. CDR1 KGHSH and CDR2 LQKENI come from the germline V gene. Trimming took 3 bases from V and 1 from J; bases not matched to a gene: 1. CDR3 in DNA: TGTGCCAGCTCACCCGGACAGGGGAACACTGAAGCTTTCTTT. Encoded protein: CASSPGQGNTEAFF.

The gene calls are TRBV6-6 and TRBJ1-6, with 8 bases identical to TRBD1. Germline loops: CDR1 MNHNY, CDR2 SVGAGI (reference sequence). The CDR3 extends over 15 amino acids. V trimming: 2 bases; J trimming: 10 bases; junction bases outside the gene matches: 7. CDR3 residues: CASSYSRTGSSPLHF. As DNA, the CDR3 is TGTGCCAGCAGTTACAGCAGGACAGGGTCGTCACCCCTCCACTTT.

This chain connects TRBV27 to TRBJ2-3; maybe TRBD2 (5 bases). This CDR3 contains 14 residues. Germline CDR1 and CDR2: MNHEY and SMNVEV (reference sequence). V dropped 5 bases and J dropped 4 bases, with 13 bases sitting between them. CDR3 loop: CASSGTRPSDTQYF. CDR3 sequence (DNA): TGTGCCAGCAGTGGTACTAGACCTTCAGATACGCAGTATTTT.

The chain employs TRBV7-6 and TRBJ1-6; tentative D call: TRBD1 (6 bases). V was shortened by 1 base and J by 9 bases, with 10 bases between the two germline ends. From germline, CDR1 is SGHVS and CDR2 FNYEAQ. This CDR3 region has 14 residues. CDR3 nucleotide sequence: TGTGCCAGCAGCTTAGGGGGGCTGGGTTCACCCCTCCACTTT. Residues: CASSLGGLGSPLHF.

This chain connects TRBV5-6 to TRBJ2-1; tentative D call: TRBD1 (5 bases). The ends were cut back, 4 bases at V and 7 bases at J, with 9 bases in the middle. The CDR3 has 12 residues. The germline V gene encodes CDR1 SGHDT and CDR2 YYEEEE. The CDR3 is CASSPTANEQFF. The CDR3 nucleotides are TGTGCCAGCAGCCCGACAGCAAATGAGCAGTTCTTC.

This chain joins TRBV15 and TRBJ2-1; D is ambiguous. This CDR3 is built from 15 residues. Between the trimmed V and J ends, which lost 5 bases and 0 bases, there was a span of 11 bases. Germline assignment: CDR1 LNHNV and CDR2 YYDKDF (reference sequence). The CDR3 reads CATSLRLSSYNEQFF. The CDR3 DNA is TGTGCCACCAGCTTAAGACTTAGCTCCTACAATGAGCAGTTCTTC. Drawing the rest from reference TRBV15 and TRBJ2-1, the complete variable domain is DAMVIQNPRYQVTQFGKPVTLSCSQTLNHNVMYWYQQKSSQAPKLLFHYYDKDFNNEADTPDNFQSRRPNTSFCFLDIRSPGLGDTAMYLCATSLRLSSYNEQFFGPGTRLTVL.

This clone was detected ten times or more. This chain links TRBV18 with TRBJ2-7, with 13 positions matching TRBD2. CDR3 length: 17 residues. Germline trimming cut 1 base from V and 3 bases from J; bases unmatched to any gene: 6. Germline lookup yields CDR1 KGHSH and CDR2 LQKENI. The CDR3 protein is CASSPLGGLAGSYEQYF. The CDR3 DNA reads as TGTGCCAGCTCACCACTGGGGGGACTAGCGGGGAGCTACGAGCAGTACTTC.

This chain uses TRBV7-2 with TRBJ2-7; possibly TRBD1 or TRBD2 for D (7 bases each). Trimming removed 5 bases from V and 3 bases from J, with 11 bases in between. The CDR3 totals 13 residues. Germline CDR1 is SGHTA and CDR2 is FQGNSA. This CDR3 reads CASSPGGGYEQYF. The DNA of the CDR3 is TGTGCCAGCAGCCCAGGGGGGGGCTACGAGCAGTACTTC. The full variable domain, with the rest looked up from reference TRBV7-2 and TRBJ2-7, is GAGVSQSPSNKVTEKGKDVELRCDPISGHTALYWYRQSLGQGLEFLIYFQGNSAPDKSGLPSDRFSAERTGGSVSTLTIQRTQQEDSAVYLCASSPGGGYEQYFGPGTRLTVT.

V usage is TRBV2 and J usage is TRBJ2-5; 10 positions match TRBD2. The CDR3 covers 17 residues. Germline V gene lookup returns CDR1 SNHLY and CDR2 FYNNEI. V shed 3 bases, J shed 5 bases, and the junction held 12 bases outside the gene matches. The CDR3 is CASSDGSSGGREETQYF. CDR3 bases: TGTGCCAGCAGTGATGGGTCTAGCGGGGGCCGGGAGGAGACCCAGTACTTC.

This clone showed up just once. The CDR3 is CASSIDSARPGTDTQYF. The CDR3 nucleotides read TGTGCCAGTAGTATAGACTCTGCTAGGCCTGGAACAGATACGCAGTATTTT. V usage is TRBV19 and J usage is TRBJ2-3, with D hard to call. Trimming took 0 bases from V and 3 from J, leaving 16 bases between them. Looked up from germline, CDR1 is LNHDA and CDR2 is SQIVND (reference sequence). This CDR3 is 17 amino acids long.

The chain uses TRBV6-4 and TRBJ1-5; weak D call: TRBD1 (6 bases). CDR3 length: 15 amino acids. In germline, CDR1 is MRHNA, CDR2 SNTAGT. Deletions cut 4 bases from V and 6 bases from J, with 16 bases between. This CDR3 is CASSAEGGGGQPQHF. For the CDR3, the DNA is TGTGCCAGCAGTGCTGAGGGGGGTGGTGGTCAGCCCCAGCATTTT.

The gene calls are TRBV5-1 and TRBJ1-2; D not resolved. The ends were cut back, 0 bases at V and 0 bases at J, with 9 bases in the middle. The germline gives CDR1 SGHRS, CDR2 YFSETQ. The CDR3 has 15 amino acids. This chain's CDR3 is CASSLESEANYGYTF. The CDR3 region has the DNA TGCGCCAGCAGCTTGGAATCAGAGGCTAACTATGGCTACACCTTC.

The rearrangement links TRBV29-1 to TRBJ1-6; D is possibly TRBD1 (6 bases). This CDR3 has 13 residues. CDR1 SQVTM and CDR2 ANQGSEA come from the germline V gene. V lost 5 bases to trimming and J lost 7 bases, with 12 bases between them. CDR3 DNA sequence: TGCAGCGTTACGGACAGTTTAAATTCACCCCTCCACTTT. Amino acid sequence: CSVTDSLNSPLHF.

The chain carries TRBV7-9 and TRBJ2-2, with D hard to call. Trimming left V 1 base short and J 2 bases short, with 8 bases between. CDR1 is SEHNR and CDR2 is FQNEAQ in the germline V gene (reference sequence). This CDR3 region has 15 residues. The CDR3 spells CASSLGAANTGELFF. CDR3 sequence (DNA): TGTGCCAGCAGCTTAGGGGCAGCCAACACCGGGGAGCTGTTTTTT.

This chain uses TRBV5-1 with TRBJ1-1; tentative D call: TRBD1 (5 bases). The CDR3 spans 18 residues. The ends were cut back, 3 bases at V and 4 bases at J, with 25 bases in the middle. Germline CDR1 is SGHRS and CDR2 is YFSETQ. The CDR3 DNA sequence: TGCGCCAGCAGCTCTAACCGTTTCCGGCCCGGGGGGTCCACTGAAGCTTTCTTT. This encodes CASSSNRFRPGGSTEAFF. Using reference TRBV5-1 and TRBJ1-1 for the parts outside the CDR3, the full variable domain is KAGVTQTPRYLIKTRGQQVTLSCSPISGHRSVSWYQQTPGQGLQFLFEYFSETQRNKGNFPGRFSGRQFSNSRSEMNVSTLELGDSALYLCASSSNRFRPGGSTEAFFGQGTRLTVV.

The chain carries TRBV20-1 and TRBJ2-7; D remains ambiguous. Germline V gene sequence: CDR1 DFQATT, CDR2 SNEGSKA (reference sequence). V was clipped by 6 bases and J by 6 bases, with 12 bases between them. The CDR3 runs 11 residues. CDR3 sequence (DNA): TGCAGTGCCTCGAGGATGCGCGAGCAGTACTTC. This encodes CSASRMREQYF.

CDR3 coding DNA: TGTGCCAGCAGCTTAGGTCGAGACAGGGTAGCAGGAGAGACCCAGTACTTC. It translates to CASSLGRDRVAGETQYF. The genes are TRBV7-9 and TRBJ2-5; 7 positions match TRBD1. Germline trimming cut 1 base from V and 4 bases from J; bases unmatched to any gene: 12. CDR3 length equals 17 residues. CDR1 and CDR2 (germline): SEHNR, FQNEAQ (reference sequence).

V gene TRBV10-3 combines with J gene TRBJ2-1; the D is unclear. V lost 11 bases to trimming and J lost 6 bases, with 11 bases between them. Per germline, CDR1 ENHRY and CDR2 SYGVKD. The CDR3 sequence is 11 residues long. The CDR3: CALGVGNEQFF. The CDR3 DNA is TGTGCCCTCGGAGTTGGCAATGAGCAGTTCTTC.

CDR3 coding DNA: TGTGCCAGCAGCTCAACAGGGGTTGATTCACCCCTCCACTTT. Translated: CASSSTGVDSPLHF. The rearrangement joins TRBV11-2 to TRBJ1-6; 7 bases line up with TRBD1. The trim removed 4 bases at V and 8 bases at J, leaving 5 bases unmatched. CDR3 size: 14 residues. Germline loops: CDR1 SGHAT, CDR2 FQNNGV.